This TCR beta chain was obtained from a study of early T cells in non-severe SARS-CoV-2 infection. TCRdb recomputed calls from the 5' RACE reads with MiXCR, one row per CDR3 protein. The data contain over 90,000 distinct CDR3 sequences, roughly 13% of them seen just once; the ten biggest clones take up 5% to 8%. Germline V gives CDR1 MDHEN, CDR2 SYDVKM. V gave up 3 bases and J gave up 4 bases, with 12 bases separating them. This CDR3 spans 14 amino acids. This clonotype was counted ten times or more. Sequenced material: whole blood. The chain couples TRBV28 to TRBJ1-2; D is possibly TRBD1 (5 bases). The TCR comes from an adult who was a healthcare worker with PCR-confirmed SARS-CoV-2 infection or an uninfected control (not recorded which). In DNA, the CDR3 is TGTGCCAGCAGTTTTGGGGACGGAGGCTATGGCTACACCTTC. Protein: CASSFGDGGYGYTF.